This T cell receptor beta chain was documented in a study of cytomegalovirus exposure and HLA in healthy donors. Use of 60 Vbeta and 13 Jbeta primers characterized the PCR. As originally analysed: Approximately 86 million unique TCR beta chains, 9 million to 11 million shared, were counted in a later analysis. TCRdb's copy holds only in-frame clones and misses some; the assay was immunoSEQ multiplex PCR. V, J and clone size reflect that table, while D and trimming were determined from the DNA. The sample carries about 120,000 clones, roughly 85% recorded once. The CDR3 has 16 residues. The germline V gene has CDR1 SGHVS and CDR2 FQNEAQ. V was clipped by 5 bases and J by 3 bases, with 20 bases between them.

This clonotype was obtained from a man aged 18 to 35 in good health and CMV-seropositive. Sequenced input: PBMCs. The V call is TRBV7-8, the J call TRBJ2-7; a possible D gene is TRBD1 (5 bases). CDR3 loop: CASSPLRVRAHYEQYF. The CDR3 DNA reads TGTGCCAGCAGCCCTCTTAGGGTCAGGGCGCACTACGAGCAGTACTTC.